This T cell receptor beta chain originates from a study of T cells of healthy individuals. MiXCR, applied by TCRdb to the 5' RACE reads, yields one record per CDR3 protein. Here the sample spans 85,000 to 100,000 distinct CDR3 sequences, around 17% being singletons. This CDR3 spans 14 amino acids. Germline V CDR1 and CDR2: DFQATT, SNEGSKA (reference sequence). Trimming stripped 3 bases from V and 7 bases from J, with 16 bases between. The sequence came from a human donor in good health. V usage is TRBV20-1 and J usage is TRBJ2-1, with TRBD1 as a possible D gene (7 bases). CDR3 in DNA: TGCAGTGCTAGCGGCAGGGGGGTGGGGAATGAGCAGTTCTTC. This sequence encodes CSASGRGVGNEQFF.